A selection of T cell receptor beta chains follows, all from one sample in a study of beta chain features in type 1 diabetes. Assay used: immunoSEQ multiplex PCR; TCRdb lists only in-frame clones, some missing. The table includes 300,000 to 450,000 clones, about 12% detected once. The sample comprised naive CD4+ T cells from blood. Receptor source: a young woman with type 1 diabetes. Each CDR3 is given with its conserved first and last residue. Fields, in order: J gene, clone size, D gene, V gene, CDR3 DNA, CDR3 protein. D genes are given only for firm matches. Some rows have no size entry. The others give once, few or many, or a class for an expanded clone.

j_gene: TRBJ2-5
abundance: few
d_gene: TRBD1
v_gene: TRBV5-8
CDR3nt: TGTGCCAGCAGCCCAGGACAGGGGTGGGAGACCCAGTACTTC
CDR3aa: CASSPGQGWETQYF

j_gene: TRBJ2-3
abundance: few
d_gene: NA
v_gene: TRBV28
CDR3nt: TGTGCCAGCAGTTTAACGACATCATTGCAGTATTTT
CDR3aa: CASSLTTSLQYF

j_gene: TRBJ1-5
abundance: few
d_gene: TRBD1
v_gene: TRBV6-1
CDR3nt: TGTGCCAGCAGTGAAGGGGTGACAGGGCTAGGCAATCAGCCCCAGCATTTT
CDR3aa: CASSEGVTGLGNQPQHF

j_gene: TRBJ1-1
abundance: few
d_gene: TRBD1
v_gene: TRBV9
CDR3nt: TGTGCCAGCAGCGTAGGGGACAGGAACACTGAAGCTTTCTTT
CDR3aa: CASSVGDRNTEAFF

j_gene: TRBJ2-7
abundance: few
d_gene: TRBD1
v_gene: TRBV5-1
CDR3nt: TGCGCCAGCAGCTCGACAGGGTTCGACGAGCAGTACTTC
CDR3aa: CASSSTGFDEQYF

j_gene: TRBJ2-1
abundance: NA
d_gene: TRBD1
v_gene: TRBV15
CDR3nt: TGTGCCACCAGCAGACGAGGGACAGGGGGCCCCCCCCAGTTCTTC
CDR3aa: CATSRRGTGGPPQFF

j_gene: TRBJ2-1
abundance: NA
d_gene: TRBD2
v_gene: TRBV4-1
CDR3nt: TGCGCCAGCAGCCAACAACTAGCGGGAGGGTACAATGAGCAGTTCTTC
CDR3aa: CASSQQLAGGYNEQFF

j_gene: TRBJ2-5
abundance: NA
d_gene: TRBD1
v_gene: TRBV7-3
CDR3nt: TGTGCCAGCAGCTCGACAGGGACGAAAGAGACCCAGTACTTC
CDR3aa: CASSSTGTKETQYF

j_gene: TRBJ2-7
abundance: few
d_gene: NA
v_gene: TRBV25-1
CDR3nt: TGTGCCAGCAGTGAATACGGCAGGGTTTTCGAGCAGTACTTC
CDR3aa: CASSEYGRVFEQYF

j_gene: TRBJ2-3
abundance: NA
d_gene: TRBD2
v_gene: TRBV6-1
CDR3nt: TGTGCCATCAGTGTACGACTAGCGGGAAGCACAGATACGCAGTATTTT
CDR3aa: CAISVRLAGSTDTQYF

j_gene: TRBJ2-5
abundance: few
d_gene: NA
v_gene: TRBV5-1
CDR3nt: TGCGCCAGCAGCTCCCCATGGGGCTCGGGGGAGGAGACCCAGTACTTC
CDR3aa: CASSSPWGSGEETQYF

j_gene: TRBJ2-7
abundance: few
d_gene: NA
v_gene: TRBV28
CDR3nt: TGTGCCAGCATAGGCGGGCTGAGCTCCTACGAGCAGTACTTC
CDR3aa: CASIGGLSSYEQYF

j_gene: TRBJ1-5
abundance: NA
d_gene: NA
v_gene: TRBV28
CDR3nt: TGTGCCAGCAGCCCGAGACAGAATCAGCCCCAGCATTTT
CDR3aa: CASSPRQNQPQHF

j_gene: TRBJ2-7
abundance: few
d_gene: NA
v_gene: TRBV23-1
CDR3nt: TGCGCCAGCAGTCAGGGTATGGGACTCTACGAGCAGTACTTC
CDR3aa: CASSQGMGLYEQYF

j_gene: TRBJ2-1
abundance: few
d_gene: TRBD1
v_gene: TRBV7-7
CDR3nt: TGTGCCAGCAGCCCAAGGGGGCAGCCTGAATACAATGAGCAGTTCTTC
CDR3aa: CASSPRGQPEYNEQFF

j_gene: TRBJ2-7
abundance: few
d_gene: NA
v_gene: TRBV5-4
CDR3nt: TGTGCCAGCAGCCCGGAGGGGGGGACAGGCGTCAAGCAGTACTTC
CDR3aa: CASSPEGGTGVKQYF

j_gene: TRBJ1-1
abundance: few
d_gene: NA
v_gene: TRBV12-5
CDR3nt: TGTGCTAGTGGTTTGGCCGAGGACACTGAAGCTTTCTTT
CDR3aa: CASGLAEDTEAFF

j_gene: TRBJ2-7
abundance: few
d_gene: TRBD1
v_gene: TRBV7-2
CDR3nt: TGTGCCAGCAGCGAGACAGGGGTCTACGAGCAGTACTTC
CDR3aa: CASSETGVYEQYF

j_gene: TRBJ2-1
abundance: NA
d_gene: TRBD1
v_gene: TRBV7-9
CDR3nt: TGTGCCAGCAGCTTAGAAGGGACAGGCTTGTTCTTC
CDR3aa: CASSLEGTGLFF

j_gene: TRBJ2-3
abundance: few
d_gene: NA
v_gene: TRBV7-9
CDR3nt: TGTGCCAGCTGCCGCGACTTCACAGATACGCAGTATTTT
CDR3aa: CASCRDFTDTQYF

j_gene: TRBJ2-5
abundance: NA
d_gene: TRBD2
v_gene: TRBV25-1
CDR3nt: TGTGCCAGCAGTGAGCCTAGCGGACTCCAAGAGACCCAGTACTTC
CDR3aa: CASSEPSGLQETQYF

j_gene: TRBJ2-5
abundance: few
d_gene: NA
v_gene: TRBV6-5
CDR3nt: TGTGCCAGCAGTTACCTCCGGAGAGAGACCCAGTACTTC
CDR3aa: CASSYLRRETQYF

j_gene: TRBJ2-7
abundance: NA
d_gene: NA
v_gene: TRBV15
CDR3nt: TGTGCCACCAGTGGAGGGAGGTATAAGCAGTACTTC
CDR3aa: CATSGGRYKQYF

j_gene: TRBJ2-5
abundance: few
d_gene: NA
v_gene: TRBV2
CDR3nt: TGTGCCAGCAGTGAAGCGCTTCGGGAGACCCAGTACTTC
CDR3aa: CASSEALRETQYF

j_gene: TRBJ2-7
abundance: NA
d_gene: NA
v_gene: TRBV7-2
CDR3nt: TGTGCCAGCAGCTTCGGAGGAGGCGAGCAGTACTTC
CDR3aa: CASSFGGGEQYF